This T cell receptor beta chain was sequenced for a study of CD8 T cells in Susac syndrome. A quantity of about 0.5 to 1 ug RNA underwent reverse transcription using random hexamers. Amplification of TCR beta CDR3 spanned 54 Vbeta and 13 Jbeta via immunoSEQ multiplex PCR. TCRdb analysed the immunoSEQ multiplex PCR reads with MiXCR anew, one entry per CDR3 protein. Here the sample spans fewer than 150,000 distinct CDR3 sequences, around nine tenths being singletons. The CDR3 consists of 13 residues. V lost 4 bases, J lost 3 bases, and 11 bases lay in between. Germline CDR1 is SGHRS and CDR2 is YFSETQ. TCR beta was sequenced from blood CD8+ and CD4+ T cells.

V gene TRBV5-1 combines with J gene TRBJ2-7; D is ambiguous. This receptor was identified in a human donor with multiple sclerosis. Input material: CD8+ T cells from PBMCs. The CDR3 DNA reads TGCGCCAGCAGCGCCTCGCTAGGCTACGAGCAGTACTTC. Residues: CASSASLGYEQYF.